A single sample is the source of the 3 T cell receptor beta chains below, sequenced in a study of T cell responses to AZD1222 COVID-19 vaccine. The repertoire was sequenced with immunoSEQ multiplex PCR; TCRdb's copy has only in-frame clones and lacks some. Among 60,000 to 70,000 clones listed, approximately 85% were seen once. Sequenced here: peripheral blood, sampled on day 0 of AZD1222 vaccination. The receptors were gathered from an adult in good health.

The chain combines TRBV19 with TRBJ2-7; 9 bases align to TRBD2. V lost 4 bases and J lost 1; bases outside the gene matches: 8. CDR1 is LNHDA and CDR2 is SQIVND in the germline V gene (reference sequence). This CDR3 region has 16 residues. The CDR3 protein is CASSTYTGLASYEQYF. As DNA, the CDR3 is TGTGCCAGTAGTACGTATACGGGACTAGCTTCCTACGAGCAGTACTTC.

The chain carries TRBV7-2 and TRBJ1-2; 9 bases line up with TRBD1. The CDR3 is 13 amino acids. The J segment lost 8 bases and the V segment lost 1 base, leaving 2 bases of the junction unmatched. Germline assignment: CDR1 SGHTA and CDR2 FQGNSA. CDR3 nucleotide sequence: TGTGCCAGCAGCTTAGTTGGGACAGGGGGCTACACCTTC. Translating gives CASSLVGTGGYTF.

This chain links TRBV5-1 with TRBJ2-7; the match to TRBD1 covers 9 bases. The germline V gene encodes CDR1 SGHRS and CDR2 YFSETQ. Trimming took 4 bases from V and 5 from J; bases not matched to a gene: 10. The CDR3 extends over 15 amino acids. CDR3 coding DNA: TGCGCCAGCAGCCCGGCCGGGGACAGGGTGGACGAGCAGTACTTC. It yields the protein CASSPAGDRVDEQYF.